Listed below are T cell receptor beta chains from one sample, sequenced in a study of vaccination and CD4 T cells after COVID-19. These receptors are not linked to any known antigen. MiXCR was run by TCRdb on the PCR reads, yielding one entry per CDR3 protein. The table shows 15,000 to 20,000 distinct CDR3 sequences, with about 45% occurring only once. This material consisted of CD4+ T cells from blood, cultured in vitro, taken about 7 months after SARS-CoV-2 vaccination. These receptors came from a human donor who had recovered from COVID-19. CDR3s include the opening cysteine and the closing phenylalanine or tryptophan. The D gene is left open where the match is weak. Size tells how often a clone was seen (once, few, many) or the class of an expanded clone, and some rows leave it out.

J,V,size,D,DNA,CDR3
TRBJ2-7,TRBV11-3,NA,NA,TGTGCCAGCAGCACCCGAAGTGACTTCTACGAGCAGTACTTC,CASSTRSDFYEQYF
TRBJ2-1,TRBV21-1,NA,NA,TGTGCCAGCAGCAAACTGGGGGCGGGGCTAGCGTTCTACAATGAGCAGTTCTTC,CASSKLGAGLAFYNEQFF
TRBJ2-5,TRBV19,once,TRBD2,TGTGCCAGTAGTAGAGACTCTAGCGGGGGGCCCAAGGAGACCCAGTACTTC,CASSRDSSGGPKETQYF
TRBJ2-3,TRBV4-1,NA,NA,TGCGCCAGCAGCCAAGTTGATAGGGGCTTGGCAGATACGCAGTATTTT,CASSQVDRGLADTQYF
TRBJ2-2,TRBV5-6,NA,NA,TGTGCCACCCACGCGATCGGGACCGGGGAGCTGTTTTTT,CATHAIGTGELFF
TRBJ2-7,TRBV11-3,NA,NA,TGTGCCAGCAGCGTCTTGACAGGCGGTGGAGGCTACGAGCAGTACTTC,CASSVLTGGGGYEQYF
TRBJ1-2,TRBV19,NA,NA,TGTGCCAGTAGTATAGGTGGCGGACTGAACTATGGCTACACCTTC,CASSIGGGLNYGYTF
TRBJ1-1,TRBV7-3,NA,NA,TGTGCCAGCAGCCCGCTGACGGTTGTGGGCACTGAAGCTTTCTTT,CASSPLTVVGTEAFF
TRBJ2-4,TRBV4-2,NA,TRBD2,TGTGCCAGCAGCCAAGCGGCCAGCGGGAGGGGTCTTTTAGCCAAAAACATTCAGTACTTC,CASSQAASGRGLLAKNIQYF
TRBJ2-7,TRBV5-4,NA,NA,TGTGCCAGCAGCCGCGGACATAGCAGGGGGGGAAGCTCCTACGAGCAGTACTTC,CASSRGHSRGGSSYEQYF
TRBJ2-3,TRBV7-2,NA,NA,TGTGCCAGCAGCGGGGGGACAGACGGCACAGATACGCAGTATTTT,CASSGGTDGTDTQYF
TRBJ2-1,TRBV7-9,NA,TRBD2,TGTGCCAGCAGCTTGAGGCGGGGGGGCCGGGATGAGCAGTTCTTC,CASSLRRGGRDEQFF
TRBJ2-7,TRBV9,NA,TRBD1,TGTGCCAGCAGCACCCAACAGGGGGCAGGTACATACGAGCAGTACTTC,CASSTQQGAGTYEQYF
TRBJ2-3,TRBV20-1,NA,NA,TGCAGTGCACGTCGACCAAGCACAGATACGCAGTATTTT,CSARRPSTDTQYF
TRBJ2-5,TRBV10-3,NA,TRBD2,TGTGCCATCAGAGAAAGCGGGGGCCGTAAGGAGACCCAGTACTTC,CAIRESGGRKETQYF
TRBJ2-1,TRBV20-1,few,TRBD2,TGCAGTGCTAGAACTAGCGGGGAGGCCAATGAGCAGTTCTTC,CSARTSGEANEQFF
TRBJ2-7,TRBV7-3,NA,TRBD2,TGTGCCAGCAGCTTGGCCGGGACTAGCGGGAGGTATTACTTC,CASSLAGTSGRYYF
TRBJ1-2,TRBV5-1,NA,TRBD1,TGCGCCAGCAGCTTGGACACGACAGGGGGGACCTATGGCTACACCTTC,CASSLDTTGGTYGYTF
TRBJ2-1,TRBV7-6,NA,NA,TGTGCCAGCAGCCTACTAGGAGGGCCGTCAAATGAGCAGTTCTTC,CASSLLGGPSNEQFF
TRBJ2-5,TRBV7-3,NA,NA,TGTGCCAGCAGCAAAAGCCCCGGGGGCGGAGAGACCCAGTACTTC,CASSKSPGGGETQYF
TRBJ2-6,TRBV6-5,NA,NA,TGTGCCAGCAGTGAAGTGGCACCAGCCTCTGGGGCCAACGTCCTGACTTTC,CASSEVAPASGANVLTF
TRBJ1-5,TRBV7-9,NA,NA,TGTGCCAGCAGCTCAGCCCAGGGATGGCAGCCCCAGCATTTT,CASSSAQGWQPQHF
TRBJ2-2,TRBV20-1,few,NA,TGCAGTGCTAGAGAGGGGGCAGGGGAGCTGTTTTTT,CSAREGAGELFF
TRBJ2-5,TRBV6-1,NA,TRBD1,TGCGCCAGCAGCCAAGAAGGGGACAGGGCTGGGGGAGAGACCCAGTACTTC,CASSQEGDRAGGETQYF
TRBJ1-2,TRBV11-2,once,TRBD1,TGTGCCAGCAGCTTAGATATATCGACAGGGGGTGTCTATGGCTACACCTTC,CASSLDISTGGVYGYTF
TRBJ1-6,TRBV20-1,few,NA,TGCAGTGCCCCGGAACCGGGAACCTATAATTCACCCCTCCACTTT,CSAPEPGTYNSPLHF
TRBJ2-5,TRBV7-2,few,TRBD2,TGTGCCAGCAGCTTATCACTAGCGAGAAGAGCAGAGACCCAGTACTTC,CASSLSLARRAETQYF
TRBJ1-5,TRBV20-1,NA,NA,TGCAGTGCTAGAGCGGACCGAAATCAGCCCCAGCATTTT,CSARADRNQPQHF
TRBJ1-1,TRBV6-5,NA,TRBD1,TGTGCCAGCAGTTCCCCCCAGACAGGGTTCGCTGAAGCTTTCTTT,CASSSPQTGFAEAFF
TRBJ2-7,TRBV15,NA,NA,TGTGCCACCAGCAGAGAGAGTTTGGACGGGTACGAGCAGTACTTC,CATSRESLDGYEQYF
TRBJ2-1,TRBV20-1,NA,TRBD2,TGCAGTGCTAGAGAGCTTAGCGGGAGGAATGAGCAGTTCTTC,CSARELSGRNEQFF
TRBJ1-2,TRBV27,few,TRBD1,TGTGCCAGCAGAGAAACAGGGGGGGGCGGCTACACCTTC,CASRETGGGGYTF
TRBJ2-1,TRBV20-1,few,TRBD2,TGCAGTGCTAGGATTGTCGAGCGGGGGGACAATGAGCAGTTCTTC,CSARIVERGDNEQFF
TRBJ2-7,TRBV20-1,NA,NA,TGCAGTGCTAGAGACCAGGGGCCGACCGGGACTACCTACGAGCAGTACTTC,CSARDQGPTGTTYEQYF
TRBJ2-7,TRBV7-2,NA,TRBD1,TGTGCCAGCAGCGCCCTCGGGACAGGGTTAAACGAGCAGTACTTC,CASSALGTGLNEQYF
TRBJ1-2,TRBV7-9,NA,NA,TGTGCCAGCAGCTTATATAGGGCTGGCTACACCTTC,CASSLYRAGYTF
TRBJ1-5,TRBV20-1,few,NA,TGCAGTGCTACTCAGAATAGCAATCAGCCCCAGCATTTT,CSATQNSNQPQHF
TRBJ2-1,TRBV18,NA,NA,TGTGCCAGCTCAGGGTCAGCGGGCAATGAGCAGTTCTTC,CASSGSAGNEQFF
TRBJ1-6,TRBV27,NA,NA,TGTGCCAGCAGGCCCTATCGCGATTCACCCCTCCACTTT,CASRPYRDSPLHF
TRBJ1-6,TRBV20-1,few,TRBD1,TGCAGTGCTCGTACCGGGACAGGGGGTTATAATTCACCCCTCCACTTT,CSARTGTGGYNSPLHF
TRBJ1-5,TRBV6-5,NA,NA,TGTGCCAGCAGTTATATGGTTGGGGTTAGCAATCAGCCCCAGCATTTT,CASSYMVGVSNQPQHF
TRBJ1-5,TRBV14,few,TRBD1,TGTGCCAGCAGCCTGACAGGGCCCAATCAGCCCCAGCATTTT,CASSLTGPNQPQHF
TRBJ2-7,TRBV7-9,few,NA,TGTGCCAGCAGCATGGGAGTGGTGTCCTACGAGCAGTACTTC,CASSMGVVSYEQYF
TRBJ2-7,TRBV7-2,NA,TRBD2,TGCGCCAGCAGCTTACTAGCGGGAGTCTACGAGCAGTACTTC,CASSLLAGVYEQYF
TRBJ1-2,TRBV20-1,medium-sized,NA,TGCAGTGCTAGAGATCGTTTGGCATGGGCTAACTATGGCTACACCTTC,CSARDRLAWANYGYTF
TRBJ2-3,TRBV20-1,NA,NA,TGCAGTGCCACGGACCCAGGCCCCTCTAGCACAGATACGCAGTATTTT,CSATDPGPSSTDTQYF
TRBJ2-5,TRBV11-2,few,TRBD2,TGTGCCAGCAGCCCAGGGGCGGGGGGGGTCGAGACCCAGTACTTC,CASSPGAGGVETQYF
TRBJ2-5,TRBV5-8,NA,NA,TGTGCCAGCAGCTTGCTGCGAGCCGAGACCCAGTACTTC,CASSLLRAETQYF
TRBJ2-7,TRBV20-1,NA,TRBD2,TGCAGTGCTAGGGCGGGACTAGCGGGGATCTACGAGCAGTACTTC,CSARAGLAGIYEQYF
TRBJ1-6,TRBV24-1,NA,NA,TGTGCCACCAGTCGGAAGTATAATTCACCCCTCCACTTT,CATSRKYNSPLHF
TRBJ2-3,TRBV6-1,few,TRBD1,TGTGCCAGCAGTGAAGTAGGGACAGGAGACACAGATACGCAGTATTTT,CASSEVGTGDTDTQYF